This T cell receptor beta chain appears in the sequencing data of a study of PD-1 blockade in classical Hodgkin lymphoma. Overall study: Patients were dosed intravenously with nivolumab at 3 mg/kg every 2 weeks.

Whole-study findings and limits: Lower baseline TCR diversity was reported for newly diagnosed patients than for healthy donors.

Note on this clone: Its matching antigen is unknown.

All patients relapsed after autologous stem cell transplantation, and brentuximab vedotin exposure varied. Sequencing was performed with immunoSEQ multiplex PCR; in TCRdb, only in-frame clones are kept and a portion is missing. The repertoire consists of some 150,000 clones, with approximately 81% occurring once and the leading ten covering 9.2%. V was cut by 3 bases and J by 3 bases, with 15 bases left in between. The germline V gene encodes CDR1 LNHDA and CDR2 SQIVND (reference sequence). The CDR3 consists of 16 residues. The TCR sequence derives from a human donor with classical Hodgkin lymphoma. The material was peripheral blood mononuclear cells (PBMCs), obtained before the second cycle of nivolumab. The chain couples TRBV19 to TRBJ2-1; TRBD1 or TRBD2 may be the D gene (5 bases each). This CDR3 is CASSILGESGYNEQFF. The CDR3 coding sequence is TGTGCCAGTAGTATCCTAGGGGAAAGCGGCTACAATGAGCAGTTCTTC.